This is a list of T cell receptor beta chains from one sample in a study of stem cell transplantation in POMP-related autoinflammatory disease. Measured with immunoSEQ multiplex PCR; TCRdb has only the in-frame clones, and not every one. The sample holds some 69,000 clones, approximately 91% seen once. Sequenced here: CD4+ T cells from PBMCs, sampled after stem cell transplantation. The receptors were sampled from a human patient with POMP-related autoinflammation and immune dysregulation (PRAID). A subset of T cells may come from the graft donor. Each CDR3 is given with its conserved first and last residue. A D gene is named only where the DNA matches it firmly. Not all rows give a size; the values are once, few, many and, for expanded clones, a class.

>.|.|TRBV11-2|TRBJ1-3
TGTGCCAGCAGGAGGGGGGGGCTCGCAGGAAACACCATATATTTT
CASRRGGLAGNTIYF
>.|.|TRBV5-1|TRBJ1-1
TGCGCCAGCAGCTTGACAGGGTTGAACACTGAAGCTTTCTTT
CASSLTGLNTEAFF
>.|.|TRBV7-3|TRBJ2-2
TGTGCCAGCAGCTTAGGGGGCGATTCGGACACCGGGGAGCTGTTTTTT
CASSLGGDSDTGELFF
>.|.|TRBV18|TRBJ1-2
TGTGCCAGCTCACCGGTGCTGAGCAGGGGAGTCTATGGCTACACCTTC
CASSPVLSRGVYGYTF
>TRBD1|.|TRBV15|TRBJ2-3
TGTGCCACCAGCAGGACAGGGATGGCAGATACGCAGTATTTT
CATSRTGMADTQYF
>TRBD1|.|TRBV19|TRBJ1-2
TGTGCCAGTAGTATTCAGGGGGCCTATGGCTACACCTTC
CASSIQGAYGYTF
>.|.|TRBV10-3|TRBJ1-2
TGTGCCATCAGTACGGGGTGGGGACACGGCTACACCTTC
CAISTGWGHGYTF
>.|.|TRBV5-1|TRBJ2-5
TGCGCCAGCAGCTCAGACTTTACCAGTCCAGGGGAAGAGACCCAGTACTTC
CASSSDFTSPGEETQYF
>TRBD1|.|TRBV28|TRBJ2-5
TGTGCCAGCAGTTTCCGGACAGGGGGGACAGAGACCCAGTACTTC
CASSFRTGGTETQYF
>TRBD1|.|TRBV13|TRBJ1-3
TGTGCCAGCGCGCCAGGGGGCGCTGGAAACACCATATATTTT
CASAPGGAGNTIYF
>.|.|TRBV21-1|TRBJ2-7
TGTGCCAGCAGCAAAGCCTTGGCTAGCGGGGTCTACGAGCAGTACTTC
CASSKALASGVYEQYF
>.|.|TRBV19|TRBJ1-2
TGTGCCAGTAGTATTCGGGGAGGTGATGGCTACACCTTC
CASSIRGGDGYTF
>TRBD2|.|TRBV7-9|TRBJ2-2
TGTGCCAGCAGCTTAGTACTCTCAAGACTAGCCACCACCGGGGAGCTGTTTTTT
CASSLVLSRLATTGELFF
>.|.|TRBV7-2|TRBJ1-2
TGTGCCAGCAGAAGCTTCGGTTTTCAGGGAGGCTACACCTTC
CASRSFGFQGGYTF
>.|.|TRBV6-5|TRBJ1-1
TGTGCCAGCAGTTTCACCGGGACCCGAGACGGGGCTTTCTTT
CASSFTGTRDGAFF
>.|once|TRBV5-1|TRBJ2-7
TGCGCCAGCAGCTTGCTCGGAGCCTACGAGCAGTACTTC
CASSLLGAYEQYF
>.|.|TRBV19|TRBJ1-2
TGTGCCAGTAGGATCTTCGGGCAGACTGGCGGCACCTTC
CASRIFGQTGGTF
>.|once|TRBV5-4|TRBJ2-3
TGTGCCAGCAGCTTCCCAGGGCGCACAGATACGCAGTATTTT
CASSFPGRTDTQYF
>TRBD1|.|TRBV3-1/TRBV3-2|TRBJ1-2
TGTGCCAGCAGCCTGACAGGGGATGCTAACTATGGCTACACCTTC
CASSLTGDANYGYTF
>TRBD1|.|TRBV3-1/TRBV3-2|TRBJ2-2
TGTGCCAGCAGCCCCCGAGGGACAGGGGGCCTCCTGAACACCGGGGAGCTGTTTTTT
CASSPRGTGGLLNTGELFF
>.|.|TRBV10-1|TRBJ1-1
TGCGCCAGCAGTGACAACAGGGAGGGAGCTTTCTTT
CASSDNREGAFF
>.|.|TRBV5-1|TRBJ2-2
TGCGCCAGCAGCTTGGCTGTGGTCTCCACCGGGGAGCTGTTTTTT
CASSLAVVSTGELFF
>TRBD1|.|TRBV18|TRBJ1-6
TGTGCCAGCTCACTACGGGACAGGAATTCACCCCTCCACTTT
CASSLRDRNSPLHF
>.|.|TRBV5-1|TRBJ2-2
TGCGCCAGCAGCTTGGGAGTGACAGGGGAGCTGTTTTTT
CASSLGVTGELFF
>TRBD1|.|TRBV27|TRBJ1-2
TGTGCCACTGCCCTCAGGGGGGCAACCACCTTTAACTATGGCTACACCTTC
CATALRGATTFNYGYTF
>.|.|TRBV29-1|TRBJ2-7
TGCAGCGTTAGAAGCGGACAGCCCTACGAGCAGTACTTC
CSVRSGQPYEQYF
>.|.|TRBV7-2|TRBJ1-1
TGTGCCAGCAGCTCCCGCTCTTCTGGCACTGAAGCTTTCTTT
CASSSRSSGTEAFF
>TRBD2|.|TRBV2|TRBJ2-7
TGTGCCAGCAGCGCGGAGCTAGCGGGGTCCTACGAGCAGTACTTC
CASSAELAGSYEQYF
>.|.|TRBV7-2|TRBJ1-6
TGTGCCAGCAGCTTCGACCGTGGTTATTCACCCCTCCACTTT
CASSFDRGYSPLHF
>.|.|TRBV3-1/TRBV3-2|TRBJ2-5
TGTGCCAGCAGCCAAGCCGTGCAAGAGACCCAGTACTTC
CASSQAVQETQYF
>TRBD1|.|TRBV5-1|TRBJ1-3
TGCGCCAGCAGCTTGGAGGGACAGGGCAATGGAAACACCATATATTTT
CASSLEGQGNGNTIYF
>.|.|TRBV7-9|TRBJ1-1
TGTGCCAGCAGCTTAGGTTCTGGGGGAACTGAAGCTTTCTTT
CASSLGSGGTEAFF
>.|.|TRBV28|TRBJ1-5
TGTGCCAGCAGTTTATGGGGGGGACGGGACAATCAGCCCCAGCATTTT
CASSLWGGRDNQPQHF
>.|.|TRBV3-1/TRBV3-2|TRBJ2-1
TGTGCCAGCAGCTCTTGGGGCTTCAATGAGCAGTTCTTC
CASSSWGFNEQFF
>TRBD2|.|TRBV2|TRBJ2-7
TGTGCCAGCAGTGGTCGGACTAGCGGGAGAATGACCTACGAGCAGTACTTC
CASSGRTSGRMTYEQYF
>.|.|TRBV18|TRBJ2-1
TGTGCCAGCTCACCTGAACAGTACAATGAGCAGTTCTTC
CASSPEQYNEQFF
>TRBD1|.|TRBV28|TRBJ1-1
TGTGCCAGCAGGAGACAGGGGAACACTGAAGCTTTCTTT
CASRRQGNTEAFF
>.|few|TRBV7-9|TRBJ1-3
TGTGCCAGCAGGCCCGGGGCCGGCTCTGGAAACACCATATATTTT
CASRPGAGSGNTIYF
>TRBD1|.|TRBV7-9|TRBJ2-1
TGTGCCAGCAGCCGGTTTAGGGGACAGGGGTTCAATGAGCAGTTCTTC
CASSRFRGQGFNEQFF
>TRBD1|once|TRBV10-3|TRBJ2-6
TGTGCCATCAATACAGGGGGCTCCGGGGCCAACGTCCTGACTTTC
CAINTGGSGANVLTF
>.|.|TRBV5-1|TRBJ1-6
TGCGCCAGCAGCTTCGGGGCGGGAAGGAGTTCACCCCTCCACTTT
CASSFGAGRSSPLHF
>.|.|TRBV20-1|TRBJ1-2
TGCAGTGCTAGAGTGGGATATGGCTACACCTTC
CSARVGYGYTF
>.|.|TRBV5-1|TRBJ2-5
TGCGCCAGCAGTCGGGAAGAGACCCAGTACTTC
CASSREETQYF
>.|.|TRBV6-6|TRBJ1-1
TGTGCCAGCAGTCCCCTCCAGGCAGGGAGGGTGAACACTGAAGCTTTCTTT
CASSPLQAGRVNTEAFF
>.|once|TRBV19|TRBJ2-3
TGTGCCAGTAGCACCAATACAGGGTGGGCCACAGATACGCAGTATTTT
CASSTNTGWATDTQYF